The next 21 T cell receptor beta chains were all read from a single sample in a study of regulatory T cells in long-lasting Graves disease. Time point specified: persistent/refractory GD, antithyroid drugs over 5 years with positive TRAb. From PBMCs, RNA was extracted and then used to make the TCR library. Arm-PCR of CDR3 regions and iRepertoire HTBI primers were the basis on which TCR beta libraries were built. MiXCR was run by TCRdb on the multiplex PCR reads, yielding one entry per CDR3 protein. The data hold some 440,000 distinct CDR3 sequences, with about 20% observed a single time. The specimen was peripheral blood mononuclear cells (PBMCs), collected when the disease was refractory, from a patient treated with antithyroid drugs. The receptor source for this set is a female donor with Graves disease.

This chain connects TRBV28 to TRBJ2-2; no clear D gene. The CDR3 length is 12 residues. The germline V and J ends were trimmed by 5 bases and 3 bases, with 4 bases remaining between them. Germline V gene data show CDR1 as MDHEN and CDR2 as SYDVKM. DNA for the CDR3: TGTGCCAGCAGTGACGACACCGGGGAGCTGTTTTTT. It translates to CASSDDTGELFF. The variable domain in full, completed from reference TRBV28 and TRBJ2-2, reads DVKVTQSSRYLVKRTGEKVFLECVQDMDHENMFWYRQDPGLGLRLIYFSYDVKMKEKGDIPEGYSVSREKKERFSLILESASTNQTSMYLCASSDDTGELFFGEGSRLTVL.

The V and J genes are TRBV7-9 and TRBJ2-3; either TRBD1 or TRBD2 may supply D (5 bases each). The CDR3 spans 14 residues. Germline V lookup: CDR1 SEHNR, CDR2 FQNEAQ (reference sequence). V was trimmed by 6 bases and J by 0 bases, leaving 10 bases between them. CDR3 nucleotide sequence: TGTGCCAGCAGTTACCGGGACAGCACAGATACGCAGTATTTT. Translating it yields CASSYRDSTDTQYF.

In its sample, this clonotype was seen many times. The genes are TRBV5-1 and TRBJ2-7; possibly TRBD1 or TRBD2 for D (5 bases each). Deletions cut 0 bases from V and 3 bases from J, with 10 bases between. The CDR3 runs 14 residues. Germline V gene lookup returns CDR1 SGHRS and CDR2 YFSETQ. The CDR3 sequence is CASSLVGRFYEQYF. Here the CDR3 DNA reads TGCGCCAGCAGCTTGGTGGGACGGTTCTACGAGCAGTACTTC.

As regards this clonotype: A single base is all that separates this from a far larger clone, so a read error is likely. V is TRBV2 and J is TRBJ2-5; D perhaps matches TRBD2 (5 bases). Germline loops: CDR1 SNHLY, CDR2 FYNNEI. V gave up 5 bases and J gave up 4 bases, with 11 bases separating them. The CDR3 totals 13 residues. CDR3 bases: TGTGCCAGCAGTTTATTCGGGGTAGAGACCCAGTACTTC. It specifies CASSLFGVETQYF.

The sample holds one count of this clonotype. Being one base from a much bigger clone, this may be a read error. This rearrangement joins TRBV6-5 to TRBJ2-7; 7 bases agree with TRBD1. Germline CDR1 MNHEY, CDR2 SVGAGI. CDR3 length equals 14 residues. Trimming cost V 2 bases and J 2 bases; bases outside gene matches: 3. As DNA, the CDR3 is TGTGCCAGCAGTTACCACAGGGGCACCTACGAGCAGTACTTC. Its translation is CASSYHRGTYEQYF.

The chain carries TRBV12-3 or TRBV12-4 and TRBJ2-7, with D tentatively TRBD2 (6 bases). This CDR3 has 16 amino acids. V was cut by 5 bases and J by 3 bases, with 20 bases left in between. The DNA for the CDR3 is TGTGCCAGCAGTAAAGCGGGCGCCAAACAATACTACGAGCAGTACTTC. It is translated as CASSKAGAKQYYEQYF.

In DNA, the CDR3 is TGCAGTGCTAGATCGACAGGGGCTAAGCCCCAGCATTTT. Amino acid sequence: CSARSTGAKPQHF. J is TRBJ1-5 and V is TRBV20-1; 8 bases match TRBD1. The germline V gene encodes CDR1 DFQATT and CDR2 SNEGSKA (reference sequence). The ends lost 2 bases at V and 8 bases at J; junction bases unmatched: 5. The CDR3 is 13 residues long.

CDR3: CASSHVEGAAYGDSPLHF. The CDR3 DNA follows: TGTGCCAGCAGCCACGTCGAAGGGGCAGCCTATGGGGATTCACCCCTCCACTTT. The V call is TRBV3-1, the J call TRBJ1-6; TRBD1 might be the D (5 bases). The CDR3 contains 18 residues. The ends were cut back, 3 bases at V and 8 bases at J, with 23 bases in the middle. CDR1 and CDR2 (germline): LGHDT, YNNKEL (reference sequence).

This clonotype was detected a few times. The rearrangement joins TRBV5-1 to TRBJ2-7, with D possibly matching TRBD2 (7 bases). With 3 bases removed from V and 3 bases from J, the gap between germline ends came to 13 bases. CDR1 SGHRS and CDR2 YFSETQ come from the germline V gene. The CDR3 runs to 14 residues. CDR3 sequence (DNA): TGCGCCAGCAGCTGGGGGGGGCCAATCTACGAGCAGTACTTC. This encodes CASSWGGPIYEQYF.

As to this clonotype: An end of the junction does not agree with germline; a read error may underlie this. J is TRBJ2-5 and V is TRBV5-4; D is unresolved. The germline V gene encodes CDR1 SGHNT and CDR2 YYREEE (reference sequence). The CDR3 is made up of 16 amino acids. CDR3: CASSFSGRYNQETQYF. CDR3 nucleotide sequence: TGTGCCAGTAGCTTTTCGGGTCGCTACAACCAAGAGACCCAGTACTTC.

Many counts were recorded for this clonotype. CDR3 DNA: TGTGCCAGCTCACCAGGTTTCAGGGATCTGAACACTGAAGCTTTCTTT. It encodes CASSPGFRDLNTEAFF. This rearrangement joins TRBV18 to TRBJ1-1; D is perhaps TRBD1 (5 bases). Trimming took 2 bases from V and 0 from J, leaving 13 bases between them. CDR3 length: 16 residues. Germline-derived CDR1 and CDR2 are KGHSH and LQKENI.

This clonotype was observed many times. V and J are TRBV7-2 and TRBJ1-1, with D tentatively TRBD1 (6 bases). CDR1 SGHTA and CDR2 FQGNSA come from the germline V gene. The length of the CDR3 is 15 residues. Trimming removed 0 bases from V and 1 base from J, with 9 bases in between. Written as DNA, the CDR3 is TGTGCCAGCAGCTTAGCTCTGGGGGCGAACACTGAAGCTTTCTTT. As protein: CASSLALGANTEAFF.

As for this clonotype: The junction departs from germline at one end; a sequencing error may be responsible. The rearrangement uses TRBV6-5 and TRBJ2-2; 7 bases fit TRBD1. The CDR3 loop spans 14 amino acids. Germline V gene lookup returns CDR1 MNHEY and CDR2 SVGAGI. The CDR3 loop reads CAGSYSQGSGELFF. The CDR3 DNA follows: TGTGCCGGCAGTTACTCACAGGGGAGCGGGGAGCTGTTTTTT.

This clonotype was seen ten or more times. The chain couples TRBV12-5 to TRBJ1-1, with a tentative D call TRBD1 (5 bases). CDR1 and CDR2 from the germline V gene are LGHNT and FRNRAP. This CDR3 region has 14 residues. Trimming pared 5 bases from V and 4 bases from J, leaving 14 bases between. CDR3 DNA: TGTGCTAGTGGTGAGACAGTTCAGAGCACTGAAGCTTTCTTT. Translation: CASGETVQSTEAFF.

The chain recombines TRBV14 with TRBJ2-7; TRBD1 might be the D (6 bases). Germline CDR1 and CDR2: SGHDN and FVKESK. The CDR3 consists of 11 residues. The ends were cut back, 6 bases at V and 5 bases at J, with 8 bases in the middle. For the CDR3, the DNA is TGTGCCAGCAGACAGGGTCACGAGCAGTACTTC. Its translation: CASRQGHEQYF.

Turning to this clonotype: This clone may be a read error of a much larger clone one base away. The chain uses TRBV7-2 and TRBJ2-7; TRBD1 is a possible D gene (6 bases). This CDR3 region has 15 residues. In germline, CDR1 is SGHTA, CDR2 FQGNSA. V lost 2 bases and J lost 5, with 16 bases in between. The CDR3 DNA is TGTGCCAGCAGCTTATGGCCGGGCAGGGGTCACGAGCAGTACTTC. Its translation is CASSLWPGRGHEQYF.

This clonotype appeared many times. The chain links TRBV6-2 or TRBV6-3 to TRBJ2-7, with TRBD2 identical over 9 bases. The length of the CDR3 is 16 residues. V shed 7 bases and J 6 bases; nucleotides not matched to a gene: 16. The germline gives CDR1 MNHEY, CDR2 SVGEGT. The CDR3 bases are TGTGCCAGCACCCCGCCGGGACTAGCCCCTCTCGGCGAGCAGTACTTC. Amino acid sequence: CASTPPGLAPLGEQYF.

The chain employs TRBV19 and TRBJ2-7, with a possible D match to TRBD1 (5 bases). The germline V and J ends were trimmed by 3 bases and 3 bases, with 9 bases remaining between them. The CDR3 runs to 13 residues. Per germline, CDR1 LNHDA and CDR2 SQIVND (reference sequence). The CDR3 region is CASSMGQGYEQYF. Written as DNA, the CDR3 is TGTGCCAGTAGTATGGGGCAGGGCTACGAGCAGTACTTC. Complete variable domain (other parts from reference TRBV19 and TRBJ2-7): DGGITQSPKYLFRKEGQNVTLSCEQNLNHDAMYWYRQDPGQGLRLIYYSQIVNDFQKGDIAEGYSVSREKKESFPLTVTSAQKNPTAFYLCASSMGQGYEQYFGPGTRLTVT.

This clonotype appeared many times. The rearrangement uses TRBV29-1 and TRBJ2-7, with 9 bases identical to TRBD2. The germline CDR1 and CDR2 sequences are SQVTM and ANQGSEA. After removal of 4 bases from V and 3 bases from J, the junction contained 4 bases not matched to a gene. This CDR3 comprises 13 residues. CDR3 in DNA: TGCAGCGTTGTGGCGGGAGGGATCTACGAGCAGTACTTC. This sequence encodes CSVVAGGIYEQYF.

This clonotype was counted many times. CDR3 bases: TGTGCCATCAGTGAGAACGGGAATGAAGCTTTCTTT. This codes for CAISENGNEAFF. This sequence joins TRBV10-3 and TRBJ1-1; D remains unclear. Trimming removed 2 bases from V and 7 bases from J, with 8 bases in between. The CDR3 spans 12 residues. CDR1 ENHRY and CDR2 SYGVKD come from the germline V gene.

At least ten counts were recorded for this clonotype. The chain couples TRBV5-4 to TRBJ2-5; TRBD2 is a possible D gene (6 bases). This CDR3 spans 14 amino acids. Trimming removed 5 bases from V and 4 bases from J, with 15 bases in between. CDR1 and CDR2 (germline): SGHNT, YYREEE (reference sequence). The CDR3 is CASRVRGSGETQYF. DNA for the CDR3: TGTGCCAGCAGGGTCCGGGGGAGTGGAGAGACCCAGTACTTC.